These 2 T cell receptor beta chains were all obtained from the same sample, sequenced in a study of T-cell reconstitution after alpha-beta-depleted transplantation in children. Preparing the TCRbeta library involved the use of unique molecular identifiers. TCRdb called the PCR reads again in MiXCR, with one record for every CDR3 protein. The sample has some 200,000 distinct CDR3 sequences; more than 12% are singletons. The specimen was PBMCs from the stem cell graft donor, collected from the stem cell graft. The origin of the receptors is a human donor who donated a stem cell graft to a child with acute lymphoblastic leukemia.

This clonotype was seen ten or more times. CDR3 region: CASSLGSRTDTQYF. CDR3 nucleotides: TGTGCCAGCAGTTTGGGCAGCCGCACAGATACGCAGTATTTT. This sequence joins TRBV12-3 or TRBV12-4 and TRBJ2-3; D is undetermined. Trimming removed 3 bases at V and 1 base at J, with 8 bases between. The CDR3 length is 14 residues.

This clonotype was observed many times. The rearrangement joins TRBV20-1 to TRBJ2-7; 10 nucleotides agree with TRBD2. V gave up 3 bases and J gave up 5 bases; unmatched junction bases: 7. The CDR3 extends over 14 amino acids. Germline V CDR1 and CDR2: DFQATT, SNEGSKA (reference sequence). The DNA of the CDR3 is TGCAGTGCTAGCCCTAGCGGGAGCGAGGACGAGCAGTACTTC. It yields the protein CSASPSGSEDEQYF.